Following are 4 T cell receptor beta chains from one sample sequenced in a study of blood T cell repertoires in COVID-19. Measured with immunoSEQ multiplex PCR; TCRdb has only the in-frame clones, and not every one. The data hold around 190,000 clones, with approximately 83% observed a single time. Sequencing was carried out using peripheral blood. The receptors shown here come from a human donor in a cohort sampled during active COVID-19.

V gene TRBV3-1 (or the pseudogene TRBV3-2) combines with J gene TRBJ1-3; maybe TRBD1 (6 bases). The CDR3 length is 16 residues. Trimming took off 4 bases at V and 0 bases at J, with 13 bases between the two ends. Germline CDR1 LGHDT, CDR2 YNNKEL (reference sequence). CDR3 coding DNA: TGTGCCAGCAGCCCAAGACAGGCACTCTCTGGAAACACCATATATTTT. The encoded protein is CASSPRQALSGNTIYF.

The rearrangement links TRBV2 to TRBJ1-5; 7 bases are shared with TRBD1. In germline, CDR1 is SNHLY, CDR2 FYNNEI. The J segment lost 11 bases and the V segment lost 4 bases, leaving 2 bases of the junction unmatched. CDR3 length: 11 amino acids. CDR3 sequence: CASSVQGAQHF. The CDR3 DNA reads TGTGCCAGCAGTGTTCAGGGGGCCCAGCATTTT.

This clone has only a few counts. The V call is TRBV5-8, the J call TRBJ1-1, with a tentative D call TRBD1 (6 bases). This CDR3 is 14 amino acids long. V was shortened by 3 bases and J by 1 base, with 10 bases between the two germline ends. Germline assignment: CDR1 SGHTS and CDR2 YDEGEE. The chain's CDR3 is CASSSGHPNTEAFF. The CDR3 region has the DNA TGTGCCAGCAGCTCGGGACACCCGAACACTGAAGCTTTCTTT. The full variable domain, with the rest looked up from reference TRBV5-8 and TRBJ1-1, is EAGVTQSPTHLIKTRGQQATLRCSPISGHTSVYWYQQALGLGLQFLLWYDEGEERNRGNFPPRFSGRQFPNYSSELNVNALELEDSALYLCASSSGHPNTEAFFGQGTRLTVV.

The chain combines TRBV9 with TRBJ2-1; 11 positions agree with TRBD2. V dropped 0 bases and J dropped 4; count of bases not matched to a gene: 6. There are 17 residues in the CDR3. Germline lookup yields CDR1 SGDLS and CDR2 YYNGEE. The CDR3 DNA sequence: TGTGCCAGCAGCGTAGTTGCTAGCGGGGGGCCATACAATGAGCAGTTCTTC. Its protein is CASSVVASGGPYNEQFF.